This is a list of T cell receptor beta chains from one sample in a study of T-cell reconstitution after alpha-beta-depleted transplantation in children. TCRdb called the PCR reads again in MiXCR, with one record for every CDR3 protein. Here the sample spans hundreds of thousands of distinct CDR3 sequences, roughly a quarter being singletons. Material: PBMCs, mostly from graft donor cells, obtained 360 days after TCRalphabeta/CD19-depleted stem cell transplant. The origin of the receptors is a female patient between 2 and 10 years old who had a stem cell transplant for congenital amegakaryocytic thrombocytopenia, so the T cells may come from the graft donor. CDR3s include the opening cysteine and the closing phenylalanine or tryptophan. A D gene is named only where the DNA matches it firmly. Part of the rows lack a size; the others show once, few, many or a class for expanded clones.

abundance: few
j_gene: TRBJ2-7
v_gene: TRBV29-1
d_gene: TRBD2
CDR3aa: CSVVLAGPYEQYF
CDR3nt: TGCAGCGTTGTACTAGCGGGACCCTACGAGCAGTACTTC

abundance: many
j_gene: TRBJ2-1
v_gene: TRBV9
d_gene: TRBD2
CDR3aa: CASSTSGRAYNEQFF
CDR3nt: TGTGCCAGCAGCACTAGCGGGAGGGCGTACAATGAGCAGTTCTTC

abundance: few
j_gene: TRBJ2-2
v_gene: TRBV6-1
d_gene: TRBD2
CDR3aa: CASSLAATNTGELFF
CDR3nt: TGTGCCAGCAGCCTAGCGGCAACGAACACCGGGGAGCTGTTTTTT

abundance: -
j_gene: TRBJ1-2
v_gene: TRBV29-1
d_gene: -
CDR3aa: CSASGVGSSGYTF
CDR3nt: TGCAGCGCGTCCGGGGTGGGGTCGAGTGGCTACACCTTC

abundance: -
j_gene: TRBJ1-4
v_gene: TRBV24-1
d_gene: -
CDR3aa: CATSDSRVGEKLFF
CDR3nt: TGTGCCACCAGTGATTCGAGAGTAGGGGAAAAACTGTTTTTT

abundance: few
j_gene: TRBJ2-1
v_gene: TRBV12-3/TRBV12-4
d_gene: TRBD2
CDR3aa: CASSAGGSYNEQFF
CDR3nt: TGTGCCAGCAGCGCGGGGGGTTCCTACAATGAGCAGTTCTTC

abundance: few
j_gene: TRBJ2-5
v_gene: TRBV5-1
d_gene: TRBD2
CDR3aa: CASIQSPSGQETQYF
CDR3nt: TGCGCCAGCATCCAATCCCCTAGCGGTCAAGAGACCCAGTACTTC

abundance: -
j_gene: TRBJ2-4
v_gene: TRBV6-5
d_gene: -
CDR3aa: CASSYSSSKLAKNIQYF
CDR3nt: TGTGCCAGCAGTTACTCGAGTTCCAAACTGGCCAAAAACATTCAGTACTTC

abundance: few
j_gene: TRBJ2-5
v_gene: TRBV28
d_gene: -
CDR3aa: CASSPPYKETQYF
CDR3nt: TGTGCCAGCAGCCCACCCTATAAAGAGACCCAGTACTTC

abundance: -
j_gene: TRBJ2-2
v_gene: TRBV5-1
d_gene: -
CDR3aa: CASSLLSTLGELFF
CDR3nt: TGCGCCAGCAGCTTATTATCGACACTCGGGGAGCTGTTTTTT

abundance: -
j_gene: TRBJ2-5
v_gene: TRBV9
d_gene: -
CDR3aa: CASSPRTARETQYF
CDR3nt: TGTGCCAGCAGCCCCCGGACAGCGCGGGAGACCCAGTACTTC

abundance: many
j_gene: TRBJ2-7
v_gene: TRBV20-1
d_gene: TRBD1
CDR3aa: CSARTGGYEQYF
CDR3nt: TGCAGTGCTAGAACAGGGGGCTACGAGCAGTACTTC

abundance: -
j_gene: TRBJ2-1
v_gene: TRBV6-2/TRBV6-3
d_gene: -
CDR3aa: CASSFPSLGQFF
CDR3nt: TGTGCCAGCAGTTTCCCATCGCTGGGGCAGTTCTTC

abundance: -
j_gene: TRBJ2-7
v_gene: TRBV4-3
d_gene: -
CDR3aa: CASSQDWVGGRNSYEQYF
CDR3nt: TGCGCCAGCAGCCAAGATTGGGTCGGGGGACGTAACTCCTACGAGCAGTACTTC

abundance: many
j_gene: TRBJ1-4
v_gene: TRBV12-3/TRBV12-4
d_gene: -
CDR3aa: CASSLAFSEKLFF
CDR3nt: TGTGCCAGCAGTTTGGCCTTTTCTGAAAAACTGTTTTTT

abundance: few
j_gene: TRBJ2-2
v_gene: TRBV4-1
d_gene: -
CDR3aa: CASSQAPPRRTNTGELFF
CDR3nt: TGCGCCAGCAGCCAGGCTCCCCCGCGCCGAACGAACACCGGGGAGCTGTTTTTT

abundance: -
j_gene: TRBJ1-5
v_gene: TRBV12-3/TRBV12-4
d_gene: -
CDR3aa: CASSWTDNQPQHF
CDR3nt: TGTGCCAGCAGTTGGACAGACAATCAGCCCCAGCATTTT

abundance: few
j_gene: TRBJ1-4
v_gene: TRBV7-9
d_gene: TRBD1
CDR3aa: CASSLPKTGTNEKLFF
CDR3nt: TGTGCCAGCAGCTTACCTAAGACAGGGACTAATGAAAAACTGTTTTTT

abundance: few
j_gene: TRBJ2-7
v_gene: TRBV29-1
d_gene: TRBD2
CDR3aa: CSVVAGGYEQYF
CDR3nt: TGCAGCGTTGTAGCGGGAGGTTACGAGCAGTACTTC

abundance: -
j_gene: TRBJ2-4
v_gene: TRBV6-6
d_gene: -
CDR3aa: CASSYNDGNIQYF
CDR3nt: TGTGCCAGCAGTTACAATGACGGAAACATTCAGTACTTC